This TCR beta chain derives from a study of T cell repertoires in cytomegalovirus infection. Study at large: TCR beta signatures that were public indicated CMV infection and matching HLA type. General study results and limits: CMV-specific TCR beta clonotypes restricted by HLA-C were the ones dominating the ex vivo response.

The CDR3 has 15 amino acids. CDR1 is MNHEY, CDR2 SVGAGI, per germline. V dropped 5 bases and J dropped 3; count of bases not matched to a gene: 8. Via MiXCR, TCRdb re-called the reads, giving one row per CDR3 protein. The table lists almost 300,000 distinct CDR3 sequences, 8% to 10% of them singletons, with 2% to 3% in the top ten. Of note for this clonotype: Its specificity is not known.

Material for sequencing was PBMCs. This TCR derives from a human donor in good health (CMV status not recorded). Some clones in this sample may be carry-over from other donors' samples. The genes are TRBV6-5 and TRBJ2-3; TRBD1 matches at 7 bases. CDR3: CASSRRQGGTDTQYF. CDR3 sequence (DNA): TGTGCCAGCAGTCGCAGACAGGGTGGAACAGATACGCAGTATTTT.